This T cell receptor beta chain was found in a study of blood T cell repertoires in COVID-19. Sequenced by immunoSEQ multiplex PCR; TCRdb stores in-frame clones only, minus some. The sample yields about 520,000 clones, 70% to 90% seen once. The CDR3 is made up of 13 amino acids. V gave up 0 bases and J gave up 0 bases, with 3 bases separating them. The clonotype was recovered from a human donor in a cohort sampled during active COVID-19. Input material: peripheral blood. The V call is TRBV12-3 or TRBV12-4, the J call TRBJ2-7; D gene ambiguous. The CDR3 loop reads CASSLAHSYEQYF. CDR3 nucleotide sequence: TGTGCCAGCAGTTTAGCACACTCCTACGAGCAGTACTTC.